This T cell receptor beta chain was sequenced in a study of T-cell reconstitution after alpha-beta-depleted transplantation in children (dated by TCRdb to 2016 to 2018). Turning to the overall study: The study quantitatively tracked T-cell immune reconstitution after TCRalphabeta/CD19-depleted allogeneic hematopoietic cell transplantation in children using TCR repertoire profiling.

This clonotype was seen more than once but under ten times. No cognate antigen has been identified for it. The sample holds no much larger clone one base away, and base qualities are not on file. The germline V gene (reference sequence) specifies MNHNY as CDR1 and SVGAGI as CDR2. V sheds 5 bases and J sheds 7 bases, leaving 6 bases between their ends. The CDR3 has 11 amino acids, counting the end cysteine and phenylalanine. This entry keeps only the CDR3 DNA: 33 bases, framed from base 1. Receptor libraries were prepared by PCR. The data were produced on an Illumina HiSeq 2500. To normalize quantification of the TCRbeta repertoire, the TCR libraries were built with molecular barcoding that relied on unique molecular identifiers. In-frame beta chains were kept once TCRdb had trimmed the public reads at Q25 with fastp and called clones with MiXCR. Identical CDR3 protein sequences are pooled into one entry, listed with their most common genes and DNA. Present in this sample are approximately 350,000 distinct CDR3 sequences, 13% of which were seen just once. The ten most abundant clones make up about 4.5% of the sample.

The sequences come from PBMCs, collected from the stem cell graft. The chain uses TRBV6-6 and TRBJ2-1; confidence is insufficient to name the D gene. The TCR comes from a human donor who donated a stem cell graft to a child with Fanconi anemia. The CDR3 protein: CASSQENEQFF. In nucleotides, the sequence is TGTGCCAGCAGTCAGGAAAATGAGCAGTTCTTC.